Listed below are T cell receptor beta chains from one sample, sequenced in a study of cytomegalovirus exposure and HLA in healthy donors. Libraries were prepared by immunoSEQ multiplex PCR; TCRdb keeps only in-frame clonotypes and omits some of them. The sample lists 200,000 to 250,000 clones, around nine tenths seen once, with roughly 1% in the top ten. The specimen was PBMCs. These receptor sequences come from a young woman in good health and CMV-seronegative. CDR3s include the opening cysteine and the closing phenylalanine or tryptophan. Each record gives: J gene, V gene, CDR3 protein.

TRBJ2-2,TRBV7-6,CASRETGELFF
TRBJ1-3,TRBV4-3,CASSQDKRWSGNTIYF
TRBJ2-2,TRBV7-6,CASSLPGLVGGELFF
TRBJ2-7,TRBV4-1,CASSQGLGYEQYF
TRBJ2-5,TRBV10-1,CASSRTSGETQYF
TRBJ1-2,TRBV6-5,CASRIDKSAYGTF
TRBJ2-1,TRBV29-1,CSVRGGSGGASYNEQFF
TRBJ1-3,TRBV5-5,CASSLVGRQPGNTIYF
TRBJ1-2,TRBV2,CASTKGQDGYTF
TRBJ2-3,TRBV4-3,CASSRRAGTGTTDTQYF
TRBJ2-1,TRBV7-8,CASSPRTSLPSGNNEQFF
TRBJ2-5,TRBV29-1,CSVVESQIMFGETQYF
TRBJ2-1,TRBV29-1,CSVEVGQGANNEQFF
TRBJ2-7,TRBV6-5,CASILRGREGEQYF
TRBJ2-5,TRBV27,CASWTSGEETQYF
TRBJ2-3,TRBV25-1,CASSEDRGPPDTQYF
TRBJ1-3,TRBV5-4,CASSLGGSGNTIYF
TRBJ2-2,TRBV27,CASSSPTRKAAGELFF
TRBJ2-5,TRBV7-3,CASSPRVQETQYF
TRBJ2-7,TRBV6-5,CASSYSQRGDRYEQYF
TRBJ2-1,TRBV9,CASSVDLAGSEQFF
TRBJ2-1,TRBV6-6,CASSQGGTRANNEQFF
TRBJ2-7,TRBV11-3,CASSWRIRGLAGNEQYF
TRBJ2-2,TRBV5-1,CASSLDDRGNTGELFF